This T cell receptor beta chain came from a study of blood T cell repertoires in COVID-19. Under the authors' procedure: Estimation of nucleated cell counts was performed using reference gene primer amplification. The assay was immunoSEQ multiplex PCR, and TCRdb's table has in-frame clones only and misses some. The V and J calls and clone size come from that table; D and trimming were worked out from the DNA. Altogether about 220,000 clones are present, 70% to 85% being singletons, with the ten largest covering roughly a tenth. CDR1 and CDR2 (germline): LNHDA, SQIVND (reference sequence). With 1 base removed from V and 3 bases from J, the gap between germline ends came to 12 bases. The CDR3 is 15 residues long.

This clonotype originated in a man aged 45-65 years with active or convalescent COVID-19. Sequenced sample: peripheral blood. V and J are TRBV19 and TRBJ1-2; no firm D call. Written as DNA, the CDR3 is TGTGCCAGTAGTATAGCTTCGACAATGGACTATGGCTACACCTTC. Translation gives CASSIASTMDYGYTF.